This T cell receptor (beta chain) derives from a study of technical replicates of blood from a few donors. TCRdb's copy holds only in-frame clones and misses some; the assay was immunoSEQ multiplex PCR. The sample lists under 100,000 clones, roughly 96% occurring once. V gave up 4 bases and J gave up 4 bases; unmatched junction bases: 13. Germline V gene data show CDR1 as LGHNA and CDR2 as YNFKEQ. This CDR3 is built from 17 residues. The J gene is TRBJ2-3, the V gene TRBV4-2; TRBD2 matches 8 bases. This sequence was found in a human donor in good health. The sequenced material came from T cells isolated from PBMCs. This CDR3 reads CASSPFSGREVPDTQYF. For the CDR3, the DNA is TGTGCCAGCAGCCCCTTCTCAGGGCGGGAGGTTCCAGATACGCAGTATTTT.